This T cell receptor (beta chain) was captured in a study of blood T cell repertoires in COVID-19. Across the study: Specimens from acute and convalescent COVID-19 originated in the United States, Italy and Spain. Sample material is recorded as cDNA or gDNA derived from T cells, B-cell-depleted T cells, or PBMCs.

Source study methods: It was from reference gene primer amplification that nucleated cell counts were estimated. Clones were read by immunoSEQ multiplex PCR, and TCRdb kept only the in-frame ones, dropping some. V and J calls and clone size are copied from that table; D and trimming were computed from the DNA. The profile shows roughly 120,000 clones, around 80% of them singletons. Germline assignment: CDR1 LGHDT and CDR2 YNNKEL (reference sequence). Trimming removed 5 bases from V and 0 bases from J; junction bases left unmatched: 6. The CDR3 length is 16 residues. This sequence joins TRBV3-1 (or the pseudogene TRBV3-2) and TRBJ2-3, with TRBD2 matching over 9 bases. The clonotype originates from a man between 65 and 85 years old with acute or convalescent COVID-19. Sequencing used peripheral blood. CDR3 DNA sequence: TGTGCCAGCAGCTTTTTAGCGGGAGTAAGCACAGATACGCAGTATTTT. Amino acid sequence: CASSFLAGVSTDTQYF.